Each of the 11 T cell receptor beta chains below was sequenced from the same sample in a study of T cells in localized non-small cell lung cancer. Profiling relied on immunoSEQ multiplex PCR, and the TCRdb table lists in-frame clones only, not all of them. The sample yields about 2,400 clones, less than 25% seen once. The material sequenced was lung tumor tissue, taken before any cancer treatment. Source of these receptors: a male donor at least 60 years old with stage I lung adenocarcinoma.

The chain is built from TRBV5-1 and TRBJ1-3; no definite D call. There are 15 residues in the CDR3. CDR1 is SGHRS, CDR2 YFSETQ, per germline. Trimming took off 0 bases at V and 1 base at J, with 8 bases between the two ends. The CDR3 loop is CASSLVGVSGNTIYF. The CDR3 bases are TGCGCCAGCAGCTTGGTCGGAGTATCTGGAAACACCATATATTTT.

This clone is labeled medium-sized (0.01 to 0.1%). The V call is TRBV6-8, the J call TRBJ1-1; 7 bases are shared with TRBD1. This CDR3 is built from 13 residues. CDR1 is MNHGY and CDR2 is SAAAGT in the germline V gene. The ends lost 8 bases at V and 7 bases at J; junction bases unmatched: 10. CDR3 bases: TGTGCCAGCCCGGGGACAGCTGGTCTTGAAGCTTTCTTT. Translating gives CASPGTAGLEAFF.

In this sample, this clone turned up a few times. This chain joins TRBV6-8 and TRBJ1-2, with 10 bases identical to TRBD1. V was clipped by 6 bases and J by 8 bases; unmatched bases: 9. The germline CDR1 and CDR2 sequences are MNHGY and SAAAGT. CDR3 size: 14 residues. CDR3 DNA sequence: TGTGCCAGCAGCTTCCGACAGGGGGCGGGCGGCTACACCTTC. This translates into CASSFRQGAGGYTF.

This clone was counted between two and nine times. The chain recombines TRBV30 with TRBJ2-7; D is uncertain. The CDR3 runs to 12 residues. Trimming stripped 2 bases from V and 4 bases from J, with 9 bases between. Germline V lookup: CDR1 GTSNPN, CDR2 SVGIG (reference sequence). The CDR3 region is CAWSRVDYEQYF. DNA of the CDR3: TGTGCCTGGAGTAGGGTGGATTACGAGCAGTACTTC.

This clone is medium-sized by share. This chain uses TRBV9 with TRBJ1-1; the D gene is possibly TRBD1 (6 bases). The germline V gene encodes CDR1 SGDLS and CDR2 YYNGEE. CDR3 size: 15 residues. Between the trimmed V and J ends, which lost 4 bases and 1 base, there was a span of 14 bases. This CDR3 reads CASSHRSGANTEAFF. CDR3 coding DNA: TGTGCCAGCAGCCACCGGTCGGGGGCGAACACTGAAGCTTTCTTT.

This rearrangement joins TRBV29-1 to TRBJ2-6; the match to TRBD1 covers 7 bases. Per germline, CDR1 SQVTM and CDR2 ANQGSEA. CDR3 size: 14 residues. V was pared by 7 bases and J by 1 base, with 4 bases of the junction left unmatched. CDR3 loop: CSAQTGSGANVLTF. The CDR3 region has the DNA TGCAGCGCCCAGACAGGGTCTGGGGCCAACGTCCTGACTTTC.

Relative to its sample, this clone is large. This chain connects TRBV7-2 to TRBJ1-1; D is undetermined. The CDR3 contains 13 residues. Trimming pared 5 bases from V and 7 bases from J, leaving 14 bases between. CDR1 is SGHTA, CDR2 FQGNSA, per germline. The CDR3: CASSPYSTGEAFF. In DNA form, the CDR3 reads TGTGCCAGCAGCCCCTACTCAACGGGTGAAGCTTTCTTT.

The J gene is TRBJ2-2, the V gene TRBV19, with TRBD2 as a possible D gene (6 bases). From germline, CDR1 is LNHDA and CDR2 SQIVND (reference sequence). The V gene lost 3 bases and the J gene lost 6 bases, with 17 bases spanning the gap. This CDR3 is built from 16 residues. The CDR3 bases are TGTGCCAGTAGTATGCGGACCTCAGGAGGGGCCGGGGAGCTGTTTTTT. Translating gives CASSMRTSGGAGELFF.

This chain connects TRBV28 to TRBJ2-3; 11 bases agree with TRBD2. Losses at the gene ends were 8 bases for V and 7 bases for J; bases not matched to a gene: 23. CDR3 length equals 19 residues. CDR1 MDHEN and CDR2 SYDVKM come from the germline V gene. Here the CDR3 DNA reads TGTGCCAGCCTCGCCCCCGGGACTAGCGGACTCCTGCGGAGGCATACGCAGTATTTT. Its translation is CASLAPGTSGLLRRHTQYF.

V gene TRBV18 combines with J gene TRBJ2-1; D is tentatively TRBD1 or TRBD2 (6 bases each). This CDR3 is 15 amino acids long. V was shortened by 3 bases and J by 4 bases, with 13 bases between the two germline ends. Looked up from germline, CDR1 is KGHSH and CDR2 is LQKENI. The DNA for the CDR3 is TGTGCCAGCTCACCCCCCGGGGGCCCATACAATGAGCAGTTCTTC. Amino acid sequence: CASSPPGGPYNEQFF.

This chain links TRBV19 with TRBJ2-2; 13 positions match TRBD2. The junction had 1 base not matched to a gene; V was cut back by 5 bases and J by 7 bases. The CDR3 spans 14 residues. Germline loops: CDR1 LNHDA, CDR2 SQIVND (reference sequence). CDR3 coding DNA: TGTGCCAGTAGTCGACTAGCGGGAGGCGGGGAGCTGTTTTTT. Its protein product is CASSRLAGGGELFF.